A few counts support the clone carrying this T cell receptor (beta chain). Its antigen remains unidentified. The investigators reverse transcribed all of the isolated RNA, so they sequenced expressed TCRB transcripts. The method was immunoSEQ multiplex PCR; TCRdb's version includes in-frame clones alone and lacks a portion of them. The sample lists 130,000 to 150,000 clones, about 44% occurring once. The source of the sample is a study of beta chain features in type 1 diabetes. The study, taken as a whole, reports: For type 1 diabetes patients, VDJ junctions showed fewer insertions and more deletions.

Populations obtained by sorting all exceeded 95% purity. The CDR3 contains 18 residues. Germline CDR1 reads LGHNA; CDR2 reads YNFKEQ. V was trimmed by 0 bases and J by 3 bases, leaving 20 bases between them. The source is a man aged 18 to 29 in good health. The sequencing input was Tregs from blood. This sequence joins TRBV4-2 and TRBJ1-2; D possibly corresponds to TRBD1 (6 bases). CDR3 protein: CASSQDWGLGVLDYGYTF. DNA for the CDR3: TGTGCCAGCAGCCAAGATTGGGGGCTGGGGGTTCTTGACTATGGCTACACCTTC.